These 19 T cell receptor beta chains originate from one sample sequenced in a study of blood T cell repertoires in COVID-19. The table came from immunoSEQ multiplex PCR; TCRdb's copy has only in-frame clones and leaves some out. Of 79,000 or so clones listed, approximately 86% were seen once; the top ten hold 15% to 20%. The specimen sequenced was peripheral blood. These receptors all come from a human donor in a cohort sampled during active COVID-19.

The chain recombines TRBV6-5 with TRBJ1-4; TRBD1 agrees at 7 bases. The CDR3 spans 14 residues. CDR1 is MNHEY and CDR2 is SVGAGI in the germline V gene. The V segment lost 10 bases and the J segment 10 bases; nucleotides outside the gene matches: 15. CDR3 nucleotides: TGTGCCATTACCCGAATCGACAGGGAGGTAAAACTGTTTTTT. Encoded protein: CAITRIDREVKLFF.

The V call is TRBV11-3, the J call TRBJ2-1, with 8 bases aligning to TRBD1. This CDR3 has 13 amino acids. Germline V gene lookup returns CDR1 SGHNT and CDR2 YENEEA. The V and J ends lost 5 bases and 9 bases, in that order; junction bases with no gene match: 6. The CDR3 nucleotides are TGTGCCAGCAGCCCGCAGGGGGCAGGTGAGCAGTTCTTC. Residues: CASSPQGAGEQFF.

The chain recombines TRBV9 with TRBJ1-1; D remains unclear. The V gene lost 0 bases and the J gene lost 0 bases, with 6 bases spanning the gap. CDR3 length: 14 amino acids. The V gene's germline CDR1 is SGDLS and CDR2 YYNGEE. CDR3 residues: CASSVDRLNTEAFF. The CDR3, as DNA: TGTGCCAGCAGCGTAGACAGACTGAACACTGAAGCTTTCTTT.

The V and J genes are TRBV10-3 and TRBJ2-5; 9 nucleotides align to TRBD2. Trimming removed 6 bases from V and 1 base from J; junction bases left unmatched: 9. Germline loops: CDR1 ENHRY, CDR2 SYGVKD. This CDR3 comprises 16 residues. The CDR3 nucleotides are TGTGCCATCAGCCCTAGAAGACTAGCGGTCCAAGAGACCCAGTACTTC. Translation: CAISPRRLAVQETQYF.

CDR3 residues: CASSYSRQTQETQYF. CDR3 nucleotides: TGTGCCAGCAGTTACTCGAGACAGACCCAAGAGACCCAGTACTTC. The chain joins TRBV6-6 to TRBJ2-5; TRBD1 might be the D (5 bases). CDR3 length: 15 residues. CDR1 MNHNY and CDR2 SVGAGI come from the germline V gene (reference sequence). The V end was cut by 0 bases, the J end by 1 base, with 9 bases between.

The J gene is TRBJ1-2, the V gene TRBV18; no clear D. Trimming shortened V by 0 bases and J by 4 bases, and 18 bases separated the two germline ends. There are 17 residues in the CDR3. CDR1 and CDR2 from the germline V gene are KGHSH and LQKENI. CDR3 sequence (DNA): TGTGCCAGCTCACCACCGGTGAGCGGTGGTATCGGCTATGGCTACACCTTC. Protein product: CASSPPVSGGIGYGYTF.

This chain uses TRBV6-5 with TRBJ1-1; D ambiguous. CDR1 is MNHEY, CDR2 SVGAGI, per germline. The CDR3 runs to 12 residues. V was clipped by 6 bases and J by 4 bases, with 9 bases between them. The CDR3 loop reads CASRSLFTEAFF. The CDR3 bases are TGTGCCAGCAGGTCCCTCTTCACTGAAGCTTTCTTT.

V usage is TRBV6-5 and J usage is TRBJ2-5, with D unresolved. Germline V gene sequence: CDR1 MNHEY, CDR2 SVGAGI. The CDR3 is made up of 13 amino acids. Trimming stripped 2 bases from V and 2 bases from J, with 6 bases between. The CDR3 loop is CASSYATQETQYF. CDR3 bases: TGTGCCAGCAGTTACGCGACACAAGAGACCCAGTACTTC.

V usage is TRBV6-2 or TRBV6-3 and J usage is TRBJ2-4; D not certain. The CDR3 consists of 11 residues. CDR1 and CDR2 (germline): MNHEY, SVGEGT. V was pared by 2 bases and J by 14 bases, with 10 bases between. As DNA, the CDR3 is TGTGCCAGCAGTTACGACACTGAAAAGTACTTC. Residues: CASSYDTEKYF.

This chain connects TRBV7-2 to TRBJ2-3; a weak D match, TRBD2 (5 bases). Trimming left V 1 base short and J 4 bases short, with 21 bases between. CDR1 is SGHTA and CDR2 is FQGNSA in the germline V gene. This CDR3 contains 18 residues. The CDR3 coding sequence is TGTGCCAGCAGCTTAGAATTTAAGGATGGGGAGTTTGCAGATACGCAGTATTTT. This gives the protein CASSLEFKDGEFADTQYF.

This rearrangement joins TRBV7-9 to TRBJ1-6; 8 nucleotides agree with TRBD1. Germline V CDR1 and CDR2: SEHNR, FQNEAQ (reference sequence). The ends lost 2 bases at V and 10 bases at J; junction bases unmatched: 7. There are 15 residues in the CDR3. The CDR3 spells CASSLPDREGSPLHF. The CDR3 region has the DNA TGTGCCAGCAGCTTACCGGACAGGGAGGGGTCACCCCTCCACTTT.

The chain carries TRBV27 and TRBJ1-2; D is perhaps TRBD1 (6 bases). Trimming left V 5 bases short and J 4 bases short, with 17 bases between. CDR1 MNHEY and CDR2 SMNVEV come from the germline V gene (reference sequence). This CDR3 contains 15 residues. The CDR3 bases are TGTGCCAGCAGTACTTCTACAGGGTTAACCTATGGCTACACCTTC. It is translated as CASSTSTGLTYGYTF.

This clone was observed a few times. The chain uses TRBV6-2 or TRBV6-3 and TRBJ2-1, with a possible D match to TRBD2 (5 bases). CDR1 MNHEY and CDR2 SVGEGT come from the germline V gene. V was shortened by 4 bases and J by 9 bases, with 13 bases between the two germline ends. CDR3 length equals 13 residues. The CDR3 DNA reads TGTGCCAGCAGTTCGGTCGGACTCGCTGAGCAGTTCTTC. This gives the protein CASSSVGLAEQFF.

This chain joins TRBV27 and TRBJ2-5, with TRBD2 matching 9 bases. J was trimmed by 5 bases and V by 9 bases; bases with no gene match: 10. Germline lookup yields CDR1 MNHEY and CDR2 SMNVEV (reference sequence). The CDR3 extends over 14 amino acids. The CDR3 DNA is TGTGCCAGTGTCTCTAGCGGGGAGGGGGAGACCCAGTACTTC. Protein: CASVSSGEGETQYF.

The chain links TRBV7-9 to TRBJ2-1, with 8 positions matching TRBD1. This CDR3 is built from 18 residues. Germline V gene data show CDR1 as SEHNR and CDR2 as FQNEAQ (reference sequence). V was clipped by 4 bases and J by 0 bases; unmatched bases: 11. The CDR3 loop is CASSCTPLTGVSYNEQFF. The CDR3 nucleotides read TGTGCCAGCAGCTGCACACCTTTGACAGGGGTCTCCTACAATGAGCAGTTCTTC. The full variable domain, in which reference TRBV7-9 and TRBJ2-1 provide the parts outside the CDR3, is DTGVSQNPRHKITKRGQNVTFRCDPISEHNRLYWYRQTLGQGPEFLTYFQNEAQLEKSRLLSDRFSAERPKGSFSTLEIQRTEQGDSAMYLCASSCTPLTGVSYNEQFFGPGTRLTVL.

The chain combines TRBV28 with TRBJ2-1; D is possibly TRBD2 (6 bases). The germline V gene encodes CDR1 MDHEN and CDR2 SYDVKM. V dropped 6 bases and J dropped 10 bases, with 19 bases sitting between them. There are 14 residues in the CDR3. This chain's CDR3 is CASRPGLHFGEQFF. In DNA form, the CDR3 reads TGTGCCAGCAGGCCGGGACTCCATTTTGGGGAGCAGTTCTTC.

The rearrangement joins TRBV3-1 (or the pseudogene TRBV3-2) to TRBJ2-7; TRBD2 agrees at 14 bases. Germline V lookup: CDR1 LGHDT, CDR2 YNNKEL (reference sequence). J was trimmed by 2 bases and V by 4 bases; bases with no gene match: 4. The CDR3 has 16 amino acids. CDR3 bases: TGTGCCAGCAGCCCAGGACTAGCGGGGGGAACCTACGAGCAGTACTTC. It translates to CASSPGLAGGTYEQYF.

The chain links TRBV5-1 to TRBJ2-7; 7 nucleotides align to TRBD1. In germline, CDR1 is SGHRS, CDR2 YFSETQ. With V trimmed by 0 bases and J by 3 bases, 6 bases remained unmatched. This CDR3 has 15 amino acids. This chain's CDR3 is CASSLVGTGVYEQYF. DNA of the CDR3: TGCGCCAGCAGCTTGGTCGGAACAGGGGTCTACGAGCAGTACTTC.

The J gene is TRBJ1-6, the V gene TRBV25-1; possibly TRBD1 for D (5 bases). Germline assignment: CDR1 MGHDK and CDR2 SYGVNS. CDR3 length equals 14 residues. Trimming pared 9 bases from V and 0 bases from J, leaving 9 bases between. In DNA form, the CDR3 reads TGTGCCAGTAGGGGAAGCTCCTATAATTCACCCCTCCACTTT. It is translated as CASRGSSYNSPLHF. The whole variable domain, filled in from reference TRBV25-1 and TRBJ1-6, reads EADIYQTPRYLVIGTGKKITLECSQTMGHDKMYWYQQDPGMELHLIHYSYGVNSTEKGDLSSESTVSRIRTEHFPLTLESARPSHTSQYLCASRGSSYNSPLHFGNGTRLTVT.